This T cell receptor beta chain came from a study of T cells in narcolepsy. The wider study: Enrolled donors included narcolepsy type 1 or type 2 patients and healthy controls.

Sequencing used immunoSEQ multiplex PCR; TCRdb keeps in-frame clones, though not all of them. The data hold more than 30,000 clones, with under 90% observed a single time. In its sample, this clone was seen a few times. Antigen unknown. General study points: Blood of same and different patients, but not healthy controls, reportedly held recurring autoreactive clonotypes. Comparing one patient's CSF and blood CD4+ clonotypes highlighted HCRT- and TRIB2-specific autoreactive clonotypes. In some patient and control memory CD4+ samples, autoreactive clones were absent.

This CDR3 is built from 16 residues. Germline values: CDR1 MNHNS, CDR2 SASEGT. With V trimmed by 3 bases and J by 0 bases, 5 bases remained unmatched. The clonotype was recovered from a human donor with narcolepsy. Sequenced input: CD45RA- memory CD4+ T cells from PBMCs. The V call is TRBV6-1, the J call TRBJ1-2; 9 positions agree with TRBD1. The CDR3 loop is CASSEDWDRANYGYTF. The CDR3 DNA sequence: TGTGCCAGCAGTGAGGATTGGGACAGGGCTAACTATGGCTACACCTTC.